This T cell receptor (beta chain) was found in a study of shared clonotypes between healthy human individuals (dated by TCRdb to about 2020). About the investigation overall: Two women and a few men aged 18 to 49 years were included in the cohort. Per donor, three plates each were used for CD4 naive and CD4 memory, two for CD8 naive, and one for CD8 memory. Per donor, leukapheresis produced somewhere between about 0.9 and 9.5 billion PBMCs. To increase sequencing depth and limit assay-specific biases, different laboratories used diverse techniques to prepare libraries and sequence TCR repertoires. To estimate repertoire size and how much clonotype sharing occurs between individuals, the study deeply sequenced the blood TCR repertoires of about five healthy adults.

The study at large found these results: Because the study included a small number of donors, the genetic and exposure-history diversity represented was limited. Sharing across several donors was observed for approximately 5% of naive CD4, over 3% of naive CD8, roughly 2.4% of memory CD4, and around 0.4% of memory CD8 clonotypes. Larger estimated clonotype richness was generally found for naive subsets than for memory subsets. Only blood was sampled, and tissue TCR repertoires likely differ from those in blood. Rarefaction of sorted-subset datasets indicated incomplete sequencing despite the large sequencing depth. Compared with non-shared clonotypes, the clonotypes found in all four sorted-subset donors had higher generation probabilities. Based on pairwise subsampling, the degree of clonotype sharing among donors was expected to be affected by sequencing depth.

CD8 naive samples were CD45RO-negative cells positively selected for CCR7, giving a CD45RA+CCR7+ population that excluded TemRA cells. The donors were healthy, HIV-negative adults who had no recently reported acute infections or vaccinations. Only Caucasian adults living in Nashville, Tennessee, USA were represented among the donors. Blood was collected by leukapheresis, and PBMCs were isolated by Ficoll-Histopaque density gradient centrifugation and then cryopreserved in liquid nitrogen vapor phase. Analytical flow cytometry was used to check the purity and quantity of each magnetically sorted T cell population. Genomic DNA was isolated from every sorted fraction and measured by UV absorbance on a Nanodrop 2000c. The CDR3 measures 14 amino acids from cysteine to phenylalanine. This entry keeps only the CDR3 DNA: 42 bases, framed from base 1. V lost 1 base and J lost 5 bases; the stretch between them is 9 bases long. The germline V gene supplies CDR1 SGHTA and CDR2 FQGNSA.

With respect to this clone: This receptor's antigen is unknown. Per-base qualities were not stored, and no clone one base away is much larger.

Using the deep immunoSEQ assay, TCR CDR3 regions were amplified from genomic DNA by multiplex PCR. Extracted genomic DNA from each cell subset was distributed evenly across all wells of several immunoSEQ 96-well plates, and each plate was treated as a replicate. For sorted subsets, 150 to 250 ng genomic DNA, equal to about 30,000 T cell genomes, was loaded into each replicate PCR. The purified libraries were quantified using a Qubit 3.0 fluorometer, sized with a Bioanalyzer 2100, and then quantified again using the KAPA Library Quantification kit. A separate single-read 150-cycle Illumina NextSeq 550 flow cell was used to sequence each immunoSEQ 96-well plate. From the authors' description of their analysis: Because only junctional sequences without quality scores were contained in the immunoSEQ output, filtering matching that applied to full-length reads could not be performed. Sequences were annotated with PyIR, a Python wrapper for IgBLAST v1.9, and V/J genes and CDR3 were assigned using IMGT germline references. Any read was removed if the V/J assignment was weak (E-value above 1e-6), the CDR3 was missing, or the read contained stop codons, out-of-frame junctions, or ambiguous translated residues. V3J clonotypes were defined as sequences sharing the same inferred V gene, J gene, and CDR3 amino acid sequence. Percentage overlap between repertoires was calculated by dividing the number of shared unique clonotypes by the size of the smaller repertoire. Repertoire richness was assessed with RTK rarefaction, the Chao1 estimator, and Recon v2.1 estimates of unobserved clonotypes. For all TCRbeta clonotypes obtained by the gDNA method from four donors, generation probabilities were computed with OLGA. This is the immuneACCESS table as TCRdb keeps it, with only in-frame sequences that have V and J called. A part of the clones is gone; compared with another copy, unresolved V genes explain less than half, and the rest is unexplained. V, J and clone size derive from that table, while D and trimming were established from the DNA sequence. The sample table records about 600,000 clones; roughly 98% of these occur just once. The ten largest clones capture 0.3% of the sample.

This sequence uses TRBV7-2 and TRBJ2-1; the D gene lacks a confident call. The clonotype was recovered from a man younger than 45 in good health. Sequenced input: naive CD8+ T cells sorted from blood. In light of the paper, this sample's cell subset or site label describes: CD45RA+CCR7+. Here is the DNA: TGTGCCAGCAGCTTAGATCCCAGCCACAATGAGCAGTTCTTC. It specifies CASSLDPSHNEQFF. Joined to the reference TRBV7-2 and TRBJ2-1 proteins, this CDR3 gives the full variable domain: GAGVSQSPSNKVTEKGKDVELRCDPISGHTALYWYRQSLGQGLEFLIYFQGNSAPDKSGLPSDRFSAERTGGSVSTLTIQRTQQEDSAVYLCASSLDPSHNEQFFGPGTRLTVL.